This paragraph reports one T cell receptor (beta chain). The CDR3 contains 13 residues. Germline values: CDR1 SNHLY, CDR2 FYNNEI. The V end was cut by 3 bases, the J end by 8 bases, with 10 bases between. The data derive from a study of blood T cells in healthy people across ages. Primed by a sample-barcoded 5' primer and a J-beta primer mix, a second PCR proceeded for 7 to 11 cycles. TCRdb recomputed calls from the 5' RACE reads with MiXCR, one row per CDR3 protein. The sample has hundreds of thousands of distinct CDR3 sequences, 21% seen once. The rearrangement joins TRBV2 to TRBJ1-4; tentative D call: TRBD1 (5 bases). This TCR came from a man aged 70-80 years in good health. Sequenced input: blood. CDR3 in DNA: TGTGCCAGCAGTGAGACGGGGCACGAAAAACTGTTTTTT. Its translation: CASSETGHEKLFF.